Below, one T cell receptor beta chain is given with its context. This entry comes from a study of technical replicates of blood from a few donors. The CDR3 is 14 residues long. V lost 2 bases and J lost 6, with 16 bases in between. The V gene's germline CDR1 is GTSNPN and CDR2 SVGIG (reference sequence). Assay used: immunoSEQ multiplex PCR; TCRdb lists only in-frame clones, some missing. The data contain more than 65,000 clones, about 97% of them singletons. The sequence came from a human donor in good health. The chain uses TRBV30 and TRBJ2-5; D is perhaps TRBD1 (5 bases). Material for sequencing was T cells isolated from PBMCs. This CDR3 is CAWSINQGFQTQYF. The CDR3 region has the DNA TGTGCCTGGAGTATAAATCAGGGATTTCAGACCCAGTACTTC. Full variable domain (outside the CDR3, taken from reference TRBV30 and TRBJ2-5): SQTIHQWPATLVQPVGSPLSLECTVEGTSNPNLYWYRQAAGRGLQLLFYSVGIGQISSEVPQNLSASRPQDRQFILSSKKLLLSDSGFYLCAWSINQGFQTQYFGPGTRLLVL.